The T cell receptor (beta chain) described here comes from a study of cytomegalovirus exposure and HLA in healthy donors (dated by TCRdb to the late 2010s). A note on the overall study: An earlier analysis of approximately 640 of the donors reported about 250 Gb of sequence data and 120 million or so unique TCR beta sequences from about 200 million T cells. Typing coverage varied by locus: roughly 620-630 donors for A, B, C, DRB1 and DQB1; roughly 510 for DQA1; over 600 for DPA1; 400 to 480 for DPB1. Four or five DR-DQ haplotypes were handled as single units for association and clustering because linkage in the cohort was strong. HLA typing included class I and class II loci at four-digit resolution. Of the 300 to 450 genotyped donors, less than 85% were placed in the genetic ancestry cluster associated with self-reported Caucasian donors. The aim of the study was to test whether cataloging public T cell receptors could identify signatures of past pathogen exposure. An earlier analysis of 500 to 650 of the donors applied high-throughput TCR beta sequencing to assess whether each TCR beta V gene segment acted as functional or pseudogenic. To predict cytomegalovirus infection status, the study brought together high-throughput TCR immunosequencing, statistical association of individual TCRs with disease status, and machine learning. Rather than using new phenotypic data, the later analysis identified candidate immune exposures from TCR beta sequences and from how often those sequences occurred across donors. The study profiled the T cell repertoires of 666 subjects by immunosequencing and related them to cytomegalovirus serostatus. Among about 410 genotyped donors of the cohort, an average of around 250,000 unique TCR beta nucleotide sequences was sequenced per donor, of which roughly 17% were non-productive. Donor age, sex, ethnicity and CMV serostatus were collected together with the repertoire data. In a later analysis, previously published TCR beta repertoires from 666 donors were re-analyzed and high-resolution HLA genotyping was added so that TCR occurrence patterns could be studied. Genome-wide SNP genotypes for about 60% of the 666 donors were used in a later genetic analysis, which treated that subset as a discovery cohort. Besides the first cohort of around 700 subjects, a separate validation cohort made up of over 100 different subjects was used. An early release covering roughly 640 HLA-typed donors comprised about 300 gigabases of sequencing data and some 79 million unique TCR sequences. Every discovery cohort repertoire had been produced on one sequencing platform. Study-wide findings and limitations: A later analysis found that HLA-associated TCR beta chains were more clonally expanded and had lower generation probabilities than equally common non-associated chains. Linkage disequilibrium might explain the correlated functional status among segregating V segments, but an unknown experimental factor could not be excluded. A few of the identified cytomegalovirus-associated TCR beta chains were confirmed in vitro to be specific for cytomegalovirus antigens. The authors suggested that the approach could potentially be generalized to other disease states and immunological phenotypes. According to a later analysis, most CMV-associated TCR beta chains appeared to be HLA-restricted, and the HLA associations seemed to be driven largely by CMV exposure. V-gene and J-gene trimming of TCR beta chains was associated with a missense DCLRE1C variant in a later genetic analysis, and the association was replicated in an independent cohort. Because counts were too low, about 18 rarely observed V segments, including chromosome 9 orphons, were excluded from the earlier analysis of under 650 of the donors. Several of the top co-occurrence clusters appeared to be linked to parvovirus B19, influenza, CMV and Epstein-Barr virus, according to a later analysis. Because the 87-base-pair reads could not distinguish some IMGT-functional V segments, including TRBV6-2 and TRBV6-3, those segments were excluded. In a later analysis, the rate of TCR association differed among HLA loci, with DRB1 alleles having the most associated TCRs and HLA-C alleles having the fewest. A total of fewer than 200 TCR beta chains were listed by the study as associated with cytomegalovirus. At a false discovery rate of 0.05, a later analysis linked approximately 18,000 TCR beta sequences to specific HLA alleles. The cohort was sequenced for TCR beta chains only, and without alpha or paired-chain data the features that could be detected were limited. Across donors, most TCR sequences were observed very rarely, whereas some public TCRs were present in many individuals. A cluster of highly shared sequence variants was judged likely to be a technical artifact of the sequencing pipeline. Immune exposure information for the cohort was limited to CMV serostatus. In a later genetic analysis, fewer N-insertions in productive TCRs were reported among donors in an Asian-associated ancestry cluster than the roughly 670-donor mean. In both the original and validation cohorts, the classifier was reported to diagnose cytomegalovirus status with high specificity and sensitivity. An earlier analysis of approximately 590 of the donors showed that most TCR beta V segments appeared in productive rearrangements either about 87% or about 30% of the time, which broadly matched IMGT annotations. A further reported finding was that TCR beta sequences accurately predicted the HLA-A and HLA-B alleles for most subjects in the first cohort. The presence/absence analyses assumed that sequencing depth was roughly uniform across donors, and that assumption may not be true. Assigning TCR associations to individual alleles was difficult when HLA alleles, especially DR and DQ, strongly co-occurred. Because HLA typing was unavailable for some donors at each locus, only the typed subset was used in association tests.

Preparation of the library involved the immunoSEQ multiplex PCR assay. A mixture of 60 forward primers for TCR Vbeta segments and 13 reverse primers for TCR Jbeta segments was used in the multiplex PCR. The CDR3 region of rearranged TCR beta genes was amplified from genomic DNA by a multiplex PCR assay. On the Illumina HiSeq System, the amplified TCR beta libraries were sequenced as 87-base-pair reads. The paper's processing steps were these. In a later analysis, around 80 million unique TCR beta chains were counted across the approximately 640 repertoires, and roughly 10 million of these chains were shared by at least two donors. To remove PCR and sequencing errors, raw reads were error-corrected and collapsed into unique sequences using a nearest-neighbor algorithm that merged closely related sequences. Alignment of CDR3 sequences to IMGT reference sequences was used to assign V, D and J gene segments. For a sequence to be retained, a match of at least six nucleotides to both a V gene segment and a J gene segment was required. Rearrangements were called productive when the CDR3 lacked stop codons and stayed in frame with V and J; all others were non-productive. Following IMGT convention, CDR3 was defined as the stretch from the second conserved V-encoded cysteine up to the conserved J-encoded phenylalanine. The earlier analysis of 450 to 750 of the donors excluded any sequence lacking an unambiguous match to a single V gene segment. An earlier analysis of over 450 of the donors classified V segments as functional when productive rearrangements were above 56.7% and as segregating when the standard deviation between donors was above 5%. A statistical classification framework was built for diagnosing cytomegalovirus status from the catalog of TCR beta chain sequences. In a later analysis, V and J genes were assigned by comparing TCR nucleotide sequences against IMGT/GENE-DB human TR gene sequences. In a later analysis, CDR3 sequences and most-parsimonious VDJ recombination scenarios were assigned using the TCRdist pipeline. In a later analysis, each TCR beta chain was defined by its CDR3 amino acid sequence together with its V-gene family, and reads lacking a unique V-gene family were excluded. To address suspected cross-contamination and a sequencing artifact, a later analysis removed several hundred highly shared, low-generation-probability nucleotide sequences. In a later analysis, a clonal expansion index was calculated for each public chain from normalized within-repertoire ranks of inferred template counts. A later analysis computed generation probabilities with a VDJ recombination model fitted to out-of-frame rearrangements, and checked the results against IGoR. Hypergeometric tests were used in a later analysis to score TCR-TCR, TCR-HLA and TCR-CMV co-occurrence, with a repertoire-size bias correction applied to the TCR pairs. In a later analysis, false discovery rates were estimated by permuting HLA or CMV assignments 20 times. In a later analysis, co-occurring TCRs were grouped using DBSCAN, and TCRdist sequence similarity was added for clustering within HLA-allele-positive subsets. Repertoires with fewer than 30,000 or more than 120,000 public chains were left out of co-occurrence clustering, as were about 5 repertoires with anomalous nucleotide sharing. TCRdb provides this immuneACCESS table in a form limited to in-frame rearrangements. Some clones are lacking; in checked studies, under half of them reflect an unresolved V gene, and why the rest are absent is not known. From that table come the V and J calls and clone size; the DNA was used to work out D and trimming. The record for this sample contains 70,000 to 85,000 clones. The ten largest make up roughly 7.4% of the sample.

The cohort was made up of hundreds of healthy bone marrow donors. At the time of sampling, all cohort members were nominally healthy, though unrecorded immune exposures were likely present. The donor was CMV seropositive and was included in the group of 250 to 300 seropositive cohort members. Every donor gave a peripheral blood sample, and the peripheral blood mononuclear cells from that sample were used for TCR beta sequencing. Genomic DNA was extracted from the blood cell samples with the Qiagen DNeasy Blood Extraction Kit. Measured from the cysteine to the phenylalanine, the CDR3 is 15 residues long. Just CDR3 DNA is preserved here, 45 bases in frame from base 1. V is reduced by 4 bases and J by 2 bases, leaving a spacing of 14 bases between them. Sequences LNHNV (CDR1) and YYDKDF (CDR2) are obtained from the germline V gene (reference sequence). Worth noting for this clone: Which antigen it targets is not known.

The clonotype comes from a female donor in good health and CMV-seropositive. The rearranged segments are TRBV15 and TRBJ2-5, and TRBD1 may be the D gene, going by 6 matching bases. Sequencing used PBMCs. The CDR3 region has the sequence CATSMDGTQQETQYF. The base sequence is TGTGCCACCAGCATGGACGGGACACAACAAGAGACCCAGTACTTC. Full variable domain (CDR3 extended with the reference TRBV15 and TRBJ2-5 proteins): DAMVIQNPRYQVTQFGKPVTLSCSQTLNHNVMYWYQQKSSQAPKLLFHYYDKDFNNEADTPDNFQSRRPNTSFCFLDIRSPGLGDTAMYLCATSMDGTQQETQYFGPGTRLLVL.